This is a list of T cell receptor beta chains from one sample in a study of T cell clonotyping in hematopoietic cell transplantation. Clones were sequenced by immunoSEQ multiplex PCR, and TCRdb holds only the in-frame ones, with some missing. The data hold 45,000 or so clones, with around 83% observed a single time. This material consisted of peripheral blood mononuclear cells, taken before stem cell transplant. The source is a man between 60 and 75 years old with myelodysplastic syndrome. Some clones in this sample may be carry-over from other donors' samples. The CDR3 runs from the conserved cysteine through the conserved F or W. A D gene is named only where the DNA matches it firmly. Not all rows give a size; the values are once, few, many and, for expanded clones, a class.

abundance: few; j_gene: TRBJ1-2; d_gene: .; v_gene: TRBV19; len: 13; CDR3nt: TGTGCCAGTAGTATGACGGCTAACTATGGCTACACCTTC; CDR3aa: CASSMTANYGYTF
abundance: once; j_gene: TRBJ2-5; d_gene: TRBD1; v_gene: TRBV7-7; len: 14; CDR3nt: TGTGCTAGCAGTTCACAGGGGTTTGGAGAGACCCAGTACTTC; CDR3aa: CASSSQGFGETQYF
abundance: .; j_gene: TRBJ2-5; d_gene: .; v_gene: TRBV7-2; len: 13; CDR3nt: TGTGCCAGCAGCTTAGTAGCCAGGGAGACCCAGTACTTC; CDR3aa: CASSLVARETQYF
abundance: .; j_gene: TRBJ1-5; d_gene: TRBD1; v_gene: TRBV28; len: 13; CDR3nt: TGTGCCAGCAGAGGACAGGCAGGTCAGCCCCAGCATTTT; CDR3aa: CASRGQAGQPQHF
abundance: .; j_gene: TRBJ2-3; d_gene: TRBD2; v_gene: TRBV15; len: 17; CDR3nt: TGTGCCACCAGCGGCCCGCGGGGGGGCGGGGACACAGATACGCAGTATTTT; CDR3aa: CATSGPRGGGDTDTQYF
abundance: .; j_gene: TRBJ1-6; d_gene: .; v_gene: TRBV27; len: 16; CDR3nt: TGTGCCAGCAGTTTTATGCAGAGCTCCTATAATTCACCCCTCCACTTT; CDR3aa: CASSFMQSSYNSPLHF
abundance: .; j_gene: TRBJ1-2; d_gene: .; v_gene: TRBV11-2; len: 14; CDR3nt: TGTGCCAGCAGCTTAGGCGGGGCCTCCTATGGCTACACCTTC; CDR3aa: CASSLGGASYGYTF
abundance: .; j_gene: TRBJ2-2; d_gene: TRBD2; v_gene: TRBV4-3; len: 18; CDR3nt: TGCGCCAGCAGCTACAGGACTAGCGGGGGGGCGATCACCGGGGAGCTGTTTTTT; CDR3aa: CASSYRTSGGAITGELFF
abundance: .; j_gene: TRBJ1-5; d_gene: TRBD1; v_gene: TRBV19; len: 13; CDR3nt: TGTGCCAGTCGACAGGGATTCGATCAGCCCCAGCATTTT; CDR3aa: CASRQGFDQPQHF
abundance: .; j_gene: TRBJ1-6; d_gene: .; v_gene: TRBV28; len: 15; CDR3nt: TGTGCCAGCAGTTTAGTAGGGCGCCGGAATTCACCCCTCCACTTT; CDR3aa: CASSLVGRRNSPLHF
abundance: .; j_gene: TRBJ1-1; d_gene: .; v_gene: TRBV14; len: 13; CDR3nt: TGTGCCAGCAGCTACAGGGTTGCCACTGAAGCTTTCTTT; CDR3aa: CASSYRVATEAFF
abundance: .; j_gene: TRBJ2-2; d_gene: .; v_gene: TRBV5-1; len: 14; CDR3nt: TGCGCCAGCAGCTTGGACTTGAACACCGGGGAGCTGTTTTTT; CDR3aa: CASSLDLNTGELFF
abundance: once; j_gene: TRBJ1-5; d_gene: .; v_gene: TRBV25-1; len: 14; CDR3nt: TGTGCCAGTTCTCCAAGCGACAGAAATCAGCCCCAGCATTTT; CDR3aa: CASSPSDRNQPQHF
abundance: .; j_gene: TRBJ2-5; d_gene: TRBD2; v_gene: TRBV6-5; len: 15; CDR3nt: TGTGCCAGCAGGGGAACTACTAGCGGCCAAGAGACCCAGTACTTC; CDR3aa: CASRGTTSGQETQYF
abundance: .; j_gene: TRBJ2-2; d_gene: .; v_gene: TRBV19; len: 16; CDR3nt: TGTGCCAGTAGACCGACGACAGCAAAGAACACCGGGGAGCTGTTTTTT; CDR3aa: CASRPTTAKNTGELFF
abundance: .; j_gene: TRBJ2-5; d_gene: .; v_gene: TRBV6-5; len: 14; CDR3nt: TGTGCCAGCAGTTACGCAGGGCCCGAGGAGACCCAGTACTTC; CDR3aa: CASSYAGPEETQYF
abundance: .; j_gene: TRBJ2-7; d_gene: TRBD1; v_gene: TRBV11-3; len: 13; CDR3nt: TGTGCCAGCAGCCCAACAGGGGACAACGAGCAGTACTTC; CDR3aa: CASSPTGDNEQYF
abundance: .; j_gene: TRBJ1-2; d_gene: TRBD1; v_gene: TRBV6-4; len: 14; CDR3nt: TGTGCCAGCAATCCGACAGGGGGAGATTATGGCTACACCTTC; CDR3aa: CASNPTGGDYGYTF
abundance: .; j_gene: TRBJ1-2; d_gene: TRBD1; v_gene: TRBV19; len: 14; CDR3nt: TGTGCCAGTAGGTGGCAGGGGGGTAACTATGGCTACACCTTC; CDR3aa: CASRWQGGNYGYTF
abundance: .; j_gene: TRBJ1-5; d_gene: .; v_gene: TRBV6-6; len: 14; CDR3nt: TGTGCCAACTCGGATACGCTTAGCAATCAGCCCCAGCATTTT; CDR3aa: CANSDTLSNQPQHF
abundance: once; j_gene: TRBJ2-1; d_gene: .; v_gene: TRBV4-3; len: 16; CDR3nt: TGCGCCAGCAGCCAAGATGTGAGGGGGAGCGGCCGTGAGCAGTTCTTC; CDR3aa: CASSQDVRGSGREQFF
abundance: .; j_gene: TRBJ2-1; d_gene: .; v_gene: TRBV29-1; len: 15; CDR3nt: TGCAGCGTTGAGGCAGGGGTGGGGGCCTACAATGAGCAGTTCTTC; CDR3aa: CSVEAGVGAYNEQFF
abundance: few; j_gene: TRBJ2-7; d_gene: .; v_gene: TRBV5-6; len: 13; CDR3nt: TGTGCCAGCAGTTCACAGCCGGCCTACGAGCAGTACTTC; CDR3aa: CASSSQPAYEQYF
abundance: once; j_gene: TRBJ2-3; d_gene: .; v_gene: TRBV7-2; len: 14; CDR3nt: TGTGCCAGCAGCGGCCGGACCCGGGGTGGTACGCAGTATTTT; CDR3aa: CASSGRTRGGTQYF
abundance: medium-sized; j_gene: TRBJ2-1; d_gene: .; v_gene: TRBV5-4; len: 15; CDR3nt: TGTGCCAGCAGCTCTCAGGGGGGATCCTACAATGAGCAGTTCTTC; CDR3aa: CASSSQGGSYNEQFF
abundance: .; j_gene: TRBJ2-1; d_gene: .; v_gene: TRBV30; len: 11; CDR3nt: TGTGCCTGGGGATCTTACAATGAGCAGTTCTTC; CDR3aa: CAWGSYNEQFF
abundance: few; j_gene: TRBJ1-1; d_gene: .; v_gene: TRBV7-8; len: 15; CDR3nt: TGTGCCAGCAGCGCAACCCGGGGGAAGAACACTGAAGCTTTCTTT; CDR3aa: CASSATRGKNTEAFF
abundance: .; j_gene: TRBJ1-3; d_gene: .; v_gene: TRBV6-1; len: 15; CDR3nt: TGTGCCAGCAGTGAAGATTACAGGGTAGGATACACCATATATTTT; CDR3aa: CASSEDYRVGYTIYF
abundance: .; j_gene: TRBJ2-7; d_gene: .; v_gene: TRBV11-2; len: 18; CDR3nt: TGTGCCAGCAGCTTAGATTCTGGGGGGACAGCCACGCTTGGCGAGCAGTACTTC; CDR3aa: CASSLDSGGTATLGEQYF
abundance: .; j_gene: TRBJ1-1; d_gene: .; v_gene: TRBV2; len: 14; CDR3nt: TGTGCCAGCAGCCGAGGGGGGGTTGGAACTGAAGCTTTCTTT; CDR3aa: CASSRGGVGTEAFF
abundance: .; j_gene: TRBJ1-2; d_gene: .; v_gene: TRBV5-6; len: 14; CDR3nt: TGTGCCAGCAGATTAAAGGGATCTAACTATGGCTACACCTTC; CDR3aa: CASRLKGSNYGYTF
abundance: once; j_gene: TRBJ2-2; d_gene: .; v_gene: TRBV7-9; len: 14; CDR3nt: TGTGCCAGCAGCTTAGTCGGGGAGACCGGGGAGCTGTTTTTT; CDR3aa: CASSLVGETGELFF
abundance: .; j_gene: TRBJ2-7; d_gene: .; v_gene: TRBV7-2; len: 14; CDR3nt: TGTGCCAGCAGCCCACGGGACTCATTTTACGAGCAGTACTTC; CDR3aa: CASSPRDSFYEQYF